The T cell receptor beta chain under discussion was sequenced for a study of T cell repertoires in cytomegalovirus infection. Study-wide background: Recently identified HLA-C-restricted CMV epitopes were among the peptides used. Both CMV infection and a matching HLA type were indicated by public TCR beta signatures.

MiXCR, applied by TCRdb to the reads, yields one record per CDR3 protein. The sample has approximately 770,000 distinct CDR3 sequences, approximately 32% seen once. Concerning this clonotype itself: What it binds is unknown.

Sequencing used cultured CD8+ T cells from PBMCs, obtained from culture after CMV antigen stimulation. This TCR came from a human donor in good health (CMV status not recorded). Some clones in this sample may be carry-over from other donors' samples.

The CDR3 DNA reads as TGTGCCAGCAGCTTATCTCCACACGGGGGTCCCACAGATACGCAGTATTTT. It encodes CASSLSPHGGPTDTQYF. J is TRBJ2-3 and V is TRBV7-6; weak D call: TRBD2 (6 bases). V was trimmed by 2 bases and J by 2 bases, leaving 17 bases between them. Germline V gene lookup returns CDR1 SGHVS and CDR2 FNYEAQ. The length of the CDR3 is 17 residues.